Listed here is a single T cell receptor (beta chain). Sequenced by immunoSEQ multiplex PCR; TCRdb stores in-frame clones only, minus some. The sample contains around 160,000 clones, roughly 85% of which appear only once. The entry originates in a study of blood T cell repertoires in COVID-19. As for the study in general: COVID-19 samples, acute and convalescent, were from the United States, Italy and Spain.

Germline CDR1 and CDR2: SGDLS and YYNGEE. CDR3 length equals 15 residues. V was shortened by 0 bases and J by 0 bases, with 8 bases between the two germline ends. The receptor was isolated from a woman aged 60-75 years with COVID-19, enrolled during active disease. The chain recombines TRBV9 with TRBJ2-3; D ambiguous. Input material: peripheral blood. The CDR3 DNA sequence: TGTGCCAGCAGCGTAGATATGAGGAGCACAGATACGCAGTATTTT. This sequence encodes CASSVDMRSTDTQYF.